A single sample gave rise to the 32 T cell receptor beta chains below, sequenced in a study of CD8 T cells in Susac syndrome. Reverse transcription of roughly 0.45 to 1 ug RNA was carried out with random hexamers. TCRdb recomputed calls from the immunoSEQ multiplex PCR reads with MiXCR, one row per CDR3 protein. The table lists 78,000 or so distinct CDR3 sequences, roughly 94% of them singletons, with about 0.38% in the top ten. What was sequenced was CD8+ T cells from PBMCs. The source of these receptors is a human donor with multiple sclerosis.

This chain links TRBV9 with TRBJ2-3; D gene ambiguous. Germline assignment: CDR1 SGDLS and CDR2 YYNGEE. The CDR3 has 16 amino acids. The V end was cut by 0 bases, the J end by 4 bases, with 15 bases between. CDR3 in DNA: TGTGCCAGCAGCGTAGCCGATATATTGGGGTCAGATACGCAGTATTTT. Amino acids: CASSVADILGSDTQYF.

The chain employs TRBV29-1 and TRBJ1-2, with a weak D call TRBD1 (5 bases). The CDR3 is 13 residues long. CDR1 and CDR2 from the germline V gene are SQVTM and ANQGSEA. The V end was cut by 5 bases, the J end by 3 bases, with 13 bases between. CDR3 region: CSVPDGGDYGYTF. CDR3 bases: TGCAGCGTTCCCGATGGGGGAGACTATGGCTACACCTTC.

The chain is built from TRBV7-9 and TRBJ1-1; tentatively, D is TRBD1 (6 bases). This CDR3 contains 13 residues. From germline, CDR1 is SEHNR and CDR2 FQNEAQ (reference sequence). Trimming removed 3 bases from V and 6 bases from J, with 11 bases in between. CDR3 nucleotides: TGTGCCAGCAGCTTCCGACAGGATCCTGAAGCTTTCTTT. Residues: CASSFRQDPEAFF.

The J gene is TRBJ2-1, the V gene TRBV27; D unclear. The CDR3 consists of 13 residues. The V end lost 5 bases, the J end lost 3 bases, and 8 bases lay between the germline ends. Per the germline V gene, CDR1 is MNHEY and CDR2 is SMNVEV (reference sequence). The CDR3 is CASSLDIYNEQFF. CDR3 in DNA: TGTGCCAGCAGTCTAGACATCTACAATGAGCAGTTCTTC.

This clonotype was recorded once. This chain links TRBV27 with TRBJ1-1; D might be TRBD1 (5 bases). V was pared by 3 bases and J by 1 base, with 6 bases between. Germline loops: CDR1 MNHEY, CDR2 SMNVEV (reference sequence). CDR3 length: 13 residues. The CDR3 coding sequence is TGTGCCAGCAGTTTCGGGGCGAACACTGAAGCTTTCTTT. This sequence encodes CASSFGANTEAFF.

V and J are TRBV27 and TRBJ2-2; weak D call: TRBD1 (5 bases). The CDR3 spans 14 residues. CDR1 is MNHEY, CDR2 SMNVEV, per germline (reference sequence). V lost 2 bases to trimming and J lost 5 bases, with 9 bases between them. The CDR3 loop reads CASSLAGWTGELFF. The CDR3 DNA is TGTGCCAGCAGTTTAGCAGGGTGGACCGGGGAGCTGTTTTTT.

The chain has TRBV5-1 and TRBJ2-1; D unresolved. CDR3 size: 11 residues. Germline V lookup: CDR1 SGHRS, CDR2 YFSETQ. V was shortened by 2 bases and J by 8 bases, with 5 bases between the two germline ends. CDR3 coding DNA: TGCGCCAGCAGCTTTCTCTATGAGCAGTTCTTC. Protein product: CASSFLYEQFF.

This clonotype was recorded once. The chain recombines TRBV12-5 with TRBJ1-1; D not resolved. The CDR3 is 12 amino acids. CDR1 and CDR2 (germline): LGHNT, FRNRAP. Trimming removed 3 bases at V and 2 bases at J, with 4 bases between. The CDR3 spells CASGFSNTEAFF. DNA of the CDR3: TGTGCTAGTGGTTTTTCAAACACTGAAGCTTTCTTT.

This chain uses TRBV18 with TRBJ2-7, with 8 bases aligning to TRBD1. CDR1 is KGHSH and CDR2 is LQKENI in the germline V gene. Unmatched junction bases numbered 6, after V lost 6 bases and J lost 2 bases. CDR3 length: 14 residues. CDR3 nucleotides: TGTGCCAGCTCCACCCGGGACAGGCCCTACGAGCAGTACTTC. Encoded protein: CASSTRDRPYEQYF.

V and J are TRBV19 and TRBJ2-2; 7 bases line up with TRBD1. The trim removed 1 base at V and 3 bases at J, leaving 2 bases unmatched. The CDR3 extends over 15 amino acids. Germline CDR1 LNHDA, CDR2 SQIVND (reference sequence). The CDR3: CASSIGDRDTGELFF. CDR3 nucleotide sequence: TGTGCCAGTAGTATAGGCGACAGGGACACCGGGGAGCTGTTTTTT. Drawing the rest from reference TRBV19 and TRBJ2-2, the complete variable domain is DGGITQSPKYLFRKEGQNVTLSCEQNLNHDAMYWYRQDPGQGLRLIYYSQIVNDFQKGDIAEGYSVSREKKESFPLTVTSAQKNPTAFYLCASSIGDRDTGELFFGEGSRLTVL.

The chain has TRBV7-9 and TRBJ2-7; 9 bases align to TRBD1. Germline values: CDR1 SEHNR, CDR2 FQNEAQ (reference sequence). This CDR3 region has 13 residues. With V trimmed by 6 bases and J by 2 bases, 2 bases remained unmatched. The CDR3 here is CASRGQGPYEQYF. CDR3 DNA sequence: TGTGCCAGCAGGGGACAGGGCCCCTACGAGCAGTACTTC.

The rearrangement uses TRBV10-2 and TRBJ2-2, with TRBD1 identical over 9 bases. After removal of 2 bases from V and 8 bases from J, the junction contained 12 bases not matched to a gene. CDR3 size: 17 residues. Germline assignment: CDR1 WSHSY and CDR2 SAAADI. CDR3 amino acids: CASSEPFTGGASGELFF. CDR3 nucleotides: TGCGCCAGCAGTGAGCCCTTTACAGGGGGCGCTTCGGGGGAGCTGTTTTTT.

The chain has TRBV29-1 and TRBJ2-1, with 10 bases fitting TRBD2. J lost 3 bases, V lost 1 base, and 21 bases had no gene match. The CDR3 contains 21 residues. CDR1 is SQVTM, CDR2 ANQGSEA, per germline. The CDR3 spells CSVEAGGASGSRPYYYNEQFF. As DNA, the CDR3 is TGCAGCGTTGAAGCAGGAGGGGCTAGCGGGAGCAGACCCTACTACTACAATGAGCAGTTCTTC.

The chain recombines TRBV20-1 with TRBJ2-5; TRBD2 agrees at 14 bases. The CDR3 is made up of 15 amino acids. V shed 3 bases, J shed 4 bases, and the junction held 4 bases outside the gene matches. In germline, CDR1 is DFQATT, CDR2 SNEGSKA (reference sequence). The CDR3, as DNA: TGCAGTGCTAGCCATGGGACTAGCGGGGGAGAGACCCAGTACTTC. This codes for CSASHGTSGGETQYF.

The chain couples TRBV23-1 to TRBJ2-5, with a possible D match to TRBD1 (5 bases). TRBV23-1 is an open reading frame whose function is uncertain. The V gene lost 7 bases and the J gene lost 1 base, with 28 bases spanning the gap. The CDR3 has 19 residues. The CDR3 is CASTVIPVGLSISQETQYF. CDR3 bases: TGCGCCAGCACGGTCATCCCGGTGGGGCTAAGTATCTCCCAAGAGACCCAGTACTTC.

The J gene is TRBJ2-7, the V gene TRBV28; D possibly corresponds to TRBD1 (6 bases). Germline assignment: CDR1 MDHEN and CDR2 SYDVKM. V lost 5 bases to trimming and J lost 7 bases, with 18 bases between them. CDR3 length: 14 residues. CDR3 loop: CASSTGTAAWEQYF. DNA of the CDR3: TGTGCCAGCAGTACAGGGACGGCCGCCTGGGAGCAGTACTTC.

V gene TRBV20-1 combines with J gene TRBJ2-1; D may be TRBD1 (6 bases). The V gene lost 4 bases and the J gene lost 4 bases, with 17 bases spanning the gap. CDR1 and CDR2 from the germline V gene are DFQATT and SNEGSKA (reference sequence). CDR3 size: 15 residues. This CDR3 is CSAKPTGVPYNEQFF. Written as DNA, the CDR3 is TGCAGTGCTAAGCCGACAGGCGTCCCTTACAATGAGCAGTTCTTC.

The chain recombines TRBV28 with TRBJ2-7; TRBD1 matches 12 bases. Germline CDR1 reads MDHEN; CDR2 reads SYDVKM. Unmatched junction bases numbered 2, after V lost 10 bases and J lost 4 bases. This CDR3 has 12 residues. The CDR3: CATGQGAYEQYF. The CDR3 bases are TGTGCCACGGGACAGGGGGCATACGAGCAGTACTTC.

The chain has TRBV20-1 and TRBJ2-2; the D is unclear. Deletions cut 0 bases from V and 7 bases from J, with 12 bases between. Germline CDR1 is DFQATT and CDR2 is SNEGSKA (reference sequence). CDR3 size: 14 residues. CDR3 residues: CSARDRKLGGELFF. CDR3 nucleotides: TGCAGTGCTAGAGATAGGAAACTCGGCGGGGAGCTGTTTTTT.

This chain's CDR3 is CASSLRESTDTQYF. CDR3 DNA: TGTGCCAGCAGTCTGCGGGAATCCACAGATACGCAGTATTTT. The chain couples TRBV6-6 to TRBJ2-3; maybe TRBD2 (6 bases). Trimming removed 5 bases at V and 2 bases at J, with 11 bases between. This CDR3 has 14 residues. Germline V gene data show CDR1 as MNHNY and CDR2 as SVGAGI (reference sequence).

This chain connects TRBV19 to TRBJ2-7, with unresolved D. Deletions cut 4 bases from V and 8 bases from J, with 9 bases between. There are 11 residues in the CDR3. Germline values: CDR1 LNHDA, CDR2 SQIVND (reference sequence). This chain's CDR3 is CASSTGEKQYF. In nucleotides, the CDR3 is TGTGCCAGTAGTACAGGAGAAAAGCAGTACTTC.

The chain recombines TRBV29-1 with TRBJ2-5; D not resolved. Germline CDR1 reads SQVTM; CDR2 reads ANQGSEA. The CDR3 consists of 11 residues. Trimming cost V 5 bases and J 12 bases, with 16 bases left between them. The CDR3, as DNA: TGCAGCGTTCACCAAGGATTGGTCAAGTACTTC. Translating it yields CSVHQGLVKYF.

This sequence joins TRBV6-5 and TRBJ1-1, with D hard to call. V shed 2 bases and J shed 2 bases, with 15 bases lying between them. The CDR3 covers 16 residues. Germline V gene lookup returns CDR1 MNHEY and CDR2 SVGAGI. The CDR3 coding sequence is TGTGCCAGCAGTTACGGCGTAAGGCAGTTAAACACTGAAGCTTTCTTT. Its translation: CASSYGVRQLNTEAFF.

The V and J genes are TRBV20-1 and TRBJ2-1; 8 nucleotides line up with TRBD2. CDR3 length equals 13 residues. Germline loops: CDR1 DFQATT, CDR2 SNEGSKA (reference sequence). The V gene end was trimmed by 1 base and the J gene end by 13 bases; junction bases not matched to a gene: 9. The CDR3 sequence is CSARGASGGIQFF. CDR3 DNA sequence: TGCAGTGCTAGAGGAGCCAGCGGGGGAATCCAGTTCTTC.

CDR3 residues: CASSHSGTLVGGYTF. CDR3 sequence (DNA): TGTGCCAGCAGCCATTCTGGGACACTGGTGGGTGGCTACACCTTC. V gene TRBV3-1 combines with J gene TRBJ1-2, with D tentatively TRBD1 (6 bases). V lost 3 bases and J 7 bases, leaving 18 bases between the germline ends. The CDR3 loop spans 15 amino acids. Germline V gives CDR1 LGHDT, CDR2 YNNKEL (reference sequence).

The J gene is TRBJ1-1, the V gene TRBV19; a possible D gene is TRBD1 (5 bases). The CDR3 covers 12 residues. Germline V gene lookup returns CDR1 LNHDA and CDR2 SQIVND (reference sequence). V lost 7 bases and J lost 3, with 9 bases in between. The CDR3, as DNA: TGTGCCAGTATGGAGGGGTACACTGAAGCTTTCTTT. This encodes CASMEGYTEAFF. The full variable domain, with the rest looked up from reference TRBV19 and TRBJ1-1, is DGGITQSPKYLFRKEGQNVTLSCEQNLNHDAMYWYRQDPGQGLRLIYYSQIVNDFQKGDIAEGYSVSREKKESFPLTVTSAQKNPTAFYLCASMEGYTEAFFGQGTRLTVV.

The chain combines TRBV4-1 with TRBJ1-3; D remains unclear. The CDR3 has 15 amino acids. Germline values: CDR1 MGHRA, CDR2 YSYEKL. Trimming removed 0 bases from V and 3 bases from J, with 9 bases in between. In DNA form, the CDR3 reads TGCGCCAGCAGCCAAGATCCCAGGATTGGAAACACCATATATTTT. Its protein product is CASSQDPRIGNTIYF.

CDR3 loop: CASSQGQGEYNEQFF. The CDR3 region has the DNA TGTGCCAGCAGCCAGGGACAGGGGGAATACAATGAGCAGTTCTTC. The J gene is TRBJ2-1, the V gene TRBV5-4; 11 positions match TRBD1. Germline V lookup: CDR1 SGHNT, CDR2 YYREEE (reference sequence). The ends lost 4 bases at V and 4 bases at J; junction bases unmatched: 4. The CDR3 totals 15 residues.

This clonotype was seen once. For the CDR3, the DNA is TGTGCCAGTAGTCCGTACAGGGAAATGGGAGAGCAGTACTTC. It specifies CASSPYREMGEQYF. The J gene is TRBJ2-7, the V gene TRBV19, with D perhaps matching TRBD1 (6 bases). Germline loops: CDR1 LNHDA, CDR2 SQIVND (reference sequence). The CDR3 spans 14 residues. The V gene lost 5 bases and the J gene lost 7 bases, with 18 bases spanning the gap.

The chain links TRBV19 to TRBJ2-1; perhaps TRBD1 as D (6 bases). V gave up 5 bases and J gave up 4 bases, with 9 bases separating them. Germline lookup yields CDR1 LNHDA and CDR2 SQIVND (reference sequence). The CDR3 contains 13 residues. CDR3: CASSLGQYNEQFF. CDR3 sequence (DNA): TGTGCCAGTAGTCTTGGACAGTACAATGAGCAGTTCTTC.

V usage is TRBV6-5 and J usage is TRBJ2-2; 10 bases align to TRBD2. The CDR3 sequence is 16 residues long. Germline CDR1 is MNHEY and CDR2 is SVGAGI. Germline trimming cut 4 bases from V and 7 bases from J; bases unmatched to any gene: 9. The CDR3 region is CASSLASGSSSGELFF. Written as DNA, the CDR3 is TGTGCCAGCAGTTTAGCTAGCGGGAGTTCGAGCGGGGAGCTGTTTTTT.

J is TRBJ1-1 and V is TRBV7-9, with TRBD1 matching over 10 bases. CDR3 length: 15 residues. V lost 5 bases to trimming and J lost 5 bases; unmatched junction nucleotides: 8. From germline, CDR1 is SEHNR and CDR2 FQNEAQ (reference sequence). CDR3 DNA sequence: TGTGCCAGCAGCCCTTATAGACAGGGGGCGACTGAAGCTTTCTTT. It encodes CASSPYRQGATEAFF. Together with reference TRBV7-9 and TRBJ1-1, the CDR3 gives the full variable domain: DTGVSQNPRHKITKRGQNVTFRCDPISEHNRLYWYRQTLGQGPEFLTYFQNEAQLEKSRLLSDRFSAERPKGSFSTLEIQRTEQGDSAMYLCASSPYRQGATEAFFGQGTRLTVV.